These 25 T cell receptor beta chains share one sample of origin, sequenced in a study of spatial heterogeneity in lung cancer. Time point defined: sample taken at primary tumor resection. Whole RNA from tumor, nontumor lung or frozen PBMC was sequenced unsorted. One entry per CDR3 protein, called by TCRdb with MiXCR from the 5' RACE reads. The data hold about 48,000 distinct CDR3 sequences, with approximately 5% observed a single time. The starting material was PBMCs, obtained at surgery. The receptors shown here come from a male donor with early-stage non-small cell lung cancer.

At least ten counts were recorded for this clonotype. The V gene is TRBV10-3, the J gene TRBJ2-1; 11 bases agree with TRBD2. The V segment lost 7 bases and the J segment 0 bases; nucleotides outside the gene matches: 14. This CDR3 spans 19 amino acids. Germline assignment: CDR1 ENHRY and CDR2 SYGVKD. CDR3 sequence: CAITADPGLAASSYNEQFF. For the CDR3, the DNA is TGTGCCATCACCGCAGACCCGGGACTAGCGGCCAGCTCCTACAATGAGCAGTTCTTC.

This clonotype was seen ten or more times. The chain combines TRBV7-2 with TRBJ1-5; 8 nucleotides match TRBD1. CDR3 length: 12 residues. The V and J ends lost 6 bases and 6 bases, in that order; junction bases with no gene match: 1. Germline V lookup: CDR1 SGHTA, CDR2 FQGNSA. CDR3: CASSGTGQPQHF. The CDR3 DNA reads TGTGCCAGCAGTGGGACAGGTCAGCCCCAGCATTTT.

This clonotype was detected ten times or more. This chain connects TRBV2 to TRBJ1-3; weak D call: TRBD1 (6 bases). The germline CDR1 and CDR2 sequences are SNHLY and FYNNEI. The CDR3 sequence is 13 residues long. Trimming took off 7 bases at V and 1 base at J, with 8 bases between the two ends. CDR3 loop: CASKQGSGNTIYF. The DNA for the CDR3 is TGTGCCAGCAAACAGGGTTCTGGAAACACCATATATTTT.

The V gene is TRBV12-5, the J gene TRBJ2-1, with D unresolved. The ends were cut back, 3 bases at V and 1 base at J, with 7 bases in the middle. This CDR3 has 14 residues. Germline CDR1 is LGHNT and CDR2 is FRNRAP. The CDR3 spells CASGFQDSYNEQFF. The CDR3 region has the DNA TGTGCTAGTGGTTTTCAGGATTCCTACAATGAGCAGTTCTTC.

The chain joins TRBV5-4 to TRBJ2-6; TRBD1 agrees at 9 bases. The CDR3 extends over 18 amino acids. V lost 3 bases and J lost 3; bases outside the gene matches: 10. Germline values: CDR1 SGHNT, CDR2 YYREEE (reference sequence). The DNA for the CDR3 is TGTGCCAGCAGCTCGCCGGGACAGGGTCTTGGTGGGGCCAACGTCCTGACTTTC. Translating gives CASSSPGQGLGGANVLTF. Full variable domain (outside the CDR3, taken from reference TRBV5-4 and TRBJ2-6): ETGVTQSPTHLIKTRGQQVTLRCSSQSGHNTVSWYQQALGQGPQFIFQYYREEENGRGNFPPRFSGLQFPNYSSELNVNALELDDSALYLCASSSPGQGLGGANVLTFGAGSRLTVL.

This clonotype was seen many times. The gene calls are TRBV6-2 or TRBV6-3 and TRBJ2-3; 9 bases are a match to TRBD2. Germline V gene lookup returns CDR1 MNHEY and CDR2 SVGEGT. The trim removed 2 bases at V and 4 bases at J, leaving 4 bases unmatched. The CDR3 runs to 15 residues. CDR3 DNA sequence: TGTGCCAGCAGTTACGAGGCGGGAGGGCCAGATACGCAGTATTTT. This translates into CASSYEAGGPDTQYF.

This clonotype was observed at least ten times. This chain joins TRBV29-1 and TRBJ2-1; D assignment may be TRBD1 or TRBD2 (7 bases each). The germline V gene encodes CDR1 SQVTM and CDR2 ANQGSEA. Between the trimmed V and J ends, which lost 0 bases and 4 bases, there was a span of 13 bases. The CDR3 spans 15 residues. CDR3 sequence (DNA): TGCAGCGTTGAAGATCGGGGGGACAGTTACAATGAGCAGTTCTTC. It yields the protein CSVEDRGDSYNEQFF.

This clonotype was recorded many times. The chain couples TRBV6-5 to TRBJ1-1; D is perhaps TRBD1 (6 bases). CDR3 size: 13 residues. V dropped 11 bases and J dropped 7 bases, with 20 bases sitting between them. CDR1 and CDR2 (germline): MNHEY, SVGAGI. As DNA, the CDR3 is TGTGCCGCCTGGGCAGGGACACTTCGTGAAGCTTTCTTT. It is translated as CAAWAGTLREAFF.

This clonotype was seen more than once but under ten times. The chain combines TRBV20-1 with TRBJ2-7, with a possible D match to TRBD1 (6 bases). The CDR3 consists of 14 residues. The germline CDR1 and CDR2 sequences are DFQATT and SNEGSKA (reference sequence). V was pared by 0 bases and J by 3 bases, with 12 bases between. For the CDR3, the DNA is TGCAGTGCTAGAGATTCTAGGGGGAGCTACGAGCAGTACTTC. It specifies CSARDSRGSYEQYF.

This clonotype was detected ten times or more. This chain joins TRBV7-9 and TRBJ2-3; 10 bases are shared with TRBD2. The CDR3 sequence is 15 residues long. CDR1 and CDR2 from the germline V gene are SEHNR and FQNEAQ (reference sequence). The V segment lost 3 bases and the J segment 4 bases; nucleotides outside the gene matches: 4. The CDR3 bases are TGTGCCAGCAGCTTGCTAGCGGGAGAGGCAGATACGCAGTATTTT. Its translation is CASSLLAGEADTQYF.

This clonotype was seen many times. The CDR3 region has the DNA TGCAGTGCTAGAGATGGAGACTCCAGCTACAATGAGCAGTTCTTC. It codes for CSARDGDSSYNEQFF. This chain connects TRBV20-1 to TRBJ2-1; D remains ambiguous. The CDR3 consists of 15 residues. V lost 0 bases and J lost 3, with 12 bases in between. Germline assignment: CDR1 DFQATT and CDR2 SNEGSKA (reference sequence).

V gene TRBV20-1 combines with J gene TRBJ2-3, with TRBD2 matching over 7 bases. This CDR3 has 15 residues. The trim removed 4 bases at V and 0 bases at J, leaving 7 bases unmatched. Germline CDR1 DFQATT, CDR2 SNEGSKA (reference sequence). The CDR3 DNA is TGCAGTGCTACCCCTAGCGGAACTAGCACAGATACGCAGTATTTT. This gives the protein CSATPSGTSTDTQYF.

In this sample, this clonotype turned up many times. V is TRBV12-3 or TRBV12-4 and J is TRBJ1-1; maybe TRBD1 (5 bases). This CDR3 has 15 amino acids. Trimming left V 5 bases short and J 1 base short, with 14 bases between. The CDR3 sequence: CASSPLGGRNTEAFF. The CDR3 coding sequence is TGTGCCAGCAGTCCCCTGGGGGGGAGGAACACTGAAGCTTTCTTT.

This clonotype was detected many times. The chain has TRBV18 and TRBJ1-5, with D uncertain. This CDR3 spans 12 amino acids. The germline V gene has CDR1 KGHSH and CDR2 LQKENI. Trimming took 3 bases from V and 8 from J, leaving 8 bases between them. The CDR3 is CASSPPDKPQHF. DNA for the CDR3: TGTGCCAGCTCACCCCCCGACAAGCCCCAGCATTTT.

This clonotype was recorded many times. The gene calls are TRBV18 and TRBJ1-1; D may be TRBD1 (6 bases). Trimming removed 3 bases at V and 3 bases at J, with 17 bases between. This CDR3 region has 16 residues. CDR1 is KGHSH, CDR2 LQKENI, per germline. Written as DNA, the CDR3 is TGTGCCAGCTCACCCAAGCCACAGGGATATGACACTGAAGCTTTCTTT. As protein: CASSPKPQGYDTEAFF.

This clonotype was picked up one time. V is TRBV12-3 or TRBV12-4 and J is TRBJ2-3; D is perhaps TRBD1 or TRBD2 (6 bases each). The CDR3 is made up of 16 amino acids. The germline V and J ends were trimmed by 7 bases and 5 bases, with 22 bases remaining between them. CDR3 nucleotides: TGTGCCAGCACCCTGAGGGGGGTACAGGGTGGAGATACGCAGTATTTT. Residues: CASTLRGVQGGDTQYF.

There are many counts of this clonotype. The chain uses TRBV10-3 and TRBJ2-5; 9 bases match TRBD1. Germline-derived CDR1 and CDR2 are ENHRY and SYGVKD. The CDR3 sequence is 13 residues long. V lost 9 bases to trimming and J lost 4 bases; unmatched junction nucleotides: 6. CDR3 sequence reads: CAMTGTGTETQYF. As DNA, the CDR3 is TGTGCCATGACCGGGACAGGGACAGAGACCCAGTACTTC.

The V gene is TRBV12-3 or TRBV12-4, the J gene TRBJ2-1; 11 bases are shared with TRBD2. With 2 bases clipped from V and 7 bases from J, the junction kept 4 bases outside the gene matches. The CDR3 contains 15 residues. DNA of the CDR3: TGTGCCAGCAGTTTAATAGCGGGAGGGAGGAATGAGCAGTTCTTC. Its protein product is CASSLIAGGRNEQFF.

This clonotype was recorded many times. The CDR3, as DNA: TGTGCCAGCAGTTTCGGTGCACTCACCTACGAGCAGTACTTC. This gives the protein CASSFGALTYEQYF. The chain recombines TRBV12-3 or TRBV12-4 with TRBJ2-7; the D is unclear. This CDR3 has 14 residues. The V gene lost 3 bases and the J gene lost 2 bases, with 11 bases spanning the gap.

To note about this clonotype: This may come from a read error, since a much larger clone is one base off. DNA of the CDR3: TGTGCCAGCAGCCCCTTTACCGAAGATACGCAGTATTTT. Its translation is CASSPFTEDTQYF. The chain couples TRBV14 to TRBJ2-3, with D unresolved. CDR1 SGHDN and CDR2 FVKESK come from the germline V gene. This CDR3 has 13 amino acids. The V end lost 4 bases, the J end lost 5 bases, and 10 bases lay between the germline ends.

The sample holds many counts of this clonotype. The V and J genes are TRBV7-2 and TRBJ2-5, with D possibly being TRBD1 or TRBD2 (5 bases each). This CDR3 is built from 13 residues. With 3 bases removed from V and 9 bases from J, the gap between germline ends came to 14 bases. Per germline, CDR1 SGHTA and CDR2 FQGNSA. The CDR3 reads CASSLKTGQAQYF. DNA of the CDR3: TGTGCCAGCAGCTTGAAGACGGGGCAAGCCCAGTACTTC.

This clonotype was observed many times. The chain joins TRBV28 to TRBJ2-2, with 8 bases fitting TRBD2. The V and J ends lost 7 bases and 4 bases, in that order; junction bases with no gene match: 14. Germline CDR1 is MDHEN and CDR2 is SYDVKM. The CDR3 consists of 17 residues. The CDR3 spells CASTPPTVREGTGELFF. As DNA, the CDR3 is TGTGCCAGCACCCCTCCGACGGTCCGGGAGGGCACCGGGGAGCTGTTTTTT.

In its sample, this clonotype was seen many times. This chain joins TRBV5-6 and TRBJ2-7, with D uncertain. Germline values: CDR1 SGHDT, CDR2 YYEEEE. The CDR3 runs to 13 residues. V was trimmed by 0 bases and J by 5 bases, leaving 9 bases between them. The CDR3 protein is CASSLGPLNEQYF. CDR3 bases: TGTGCCAGCAGCTTGGGACCGCTGAACGAGCAGTACTTC.

This clonotype was detected many times. The rearrangement uses TRBV4-2 and TRBJ1-4, with TRBD1 as a possible D gene (5 bases). V gave up 0 bases and J gave up 2 bases, with 7 bases separating them. CDR3 length equals 15 residues. CDR1 and CDR2 (germline): LGHNA, YNFKEQ. The CDR3 bases are TGTGCCAGCAGCCAAGACTCAGGGACTAATGAAAAACTGTTTTTT. This translates into CASSQDSGTNEKLFF.

This clonotype was recorded at least ten times. The chain employs TRBV12-3 or TRBV12-4 and TRBJ1-1; no clear D. This CDR3 is 13 amino acids long. V was cut by 3 bases and J by 7 bases, with 12 bases left in between. In nucleotides, the CDR3 is TGTGCCAGCAGTTTGAAGGCGTCCCTTGAAGCTTTCTTT. The encoded protein is CASSLKASLEAFF.